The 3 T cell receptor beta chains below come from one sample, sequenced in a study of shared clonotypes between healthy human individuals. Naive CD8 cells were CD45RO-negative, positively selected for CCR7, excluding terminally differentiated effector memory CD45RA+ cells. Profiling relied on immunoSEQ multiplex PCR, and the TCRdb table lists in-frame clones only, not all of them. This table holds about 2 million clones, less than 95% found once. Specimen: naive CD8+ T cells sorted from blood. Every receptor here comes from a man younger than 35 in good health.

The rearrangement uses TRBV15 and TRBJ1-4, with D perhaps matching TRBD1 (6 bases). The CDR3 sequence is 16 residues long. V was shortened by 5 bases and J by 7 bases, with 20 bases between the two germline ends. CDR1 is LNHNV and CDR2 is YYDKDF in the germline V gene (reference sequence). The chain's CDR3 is CATSVPSQGMGEKLFF. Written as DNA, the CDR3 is TGTGCCACCAGCGTGCCCTCACAGGGTATGGGTGAAAAACTGTTTTTT. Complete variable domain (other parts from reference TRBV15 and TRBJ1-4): DAMVIQNPRYQVTQFGKPVTLSCSQTLNHNVMYWYQQKSSQAPKLLFHYYDKDFNNEADTPDNFQSRRPNTSFCFLDIRSPGLGDTAMYLCATSVPSQGMGEKLFFGSGTQLSVL.

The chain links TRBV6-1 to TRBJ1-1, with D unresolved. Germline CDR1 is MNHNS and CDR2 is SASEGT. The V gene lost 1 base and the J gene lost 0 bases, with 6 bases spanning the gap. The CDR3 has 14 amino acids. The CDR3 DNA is TGTGCCAGCAGTGAAGACACCCTGAACACTGAAGCTTTCTTT. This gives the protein CASSEDTLNTEAFF.

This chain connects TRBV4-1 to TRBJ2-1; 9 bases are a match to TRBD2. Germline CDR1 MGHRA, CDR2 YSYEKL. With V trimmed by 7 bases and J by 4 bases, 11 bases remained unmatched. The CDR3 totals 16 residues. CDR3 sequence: CASTPRSGGSYNEQFF. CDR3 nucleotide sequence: TGCGCCAGCACCCCCAGGAGCGGGGGGTCATACAATGAGCAGTTCTTC.